This T cell receptor (beta chain) derives from a study of blood T cell repertoires in COVID-19 (dated by TCRdb to about 2020). The study in broad terms: Collaborator samples came from the United States, Italy and Spain and covered acute and convalescent phases of COVID-19. The material from the prospective study consisted of cDNA or gDNA derived from T cells, B-cell-depleted T cells, or PBMCs. Subjects who had been exposed to COVID-19, were actively infected with it, or had recovered from it provided the deeply sampled blood TCRbeta repertoires that made up the dataset. The repertoires were released in a freely available public database meant as a resource for research on the immune response to SARS-CoV-2. Samples came from the ongoing ImmuneRACE study (first 160 participants) plus 1,254 subjects from 6 global collaborators. A de-identified subject ID, COVID-19 status, age in years and sex were almost always included in the sample metadata. Where available, HLA class I and class II types were taken from metadata supplied by the sample provider and were not determined by assay-based typing.

The immunoSEQ Assay, a bias-controlled multiplex PCR, was used to amplify TCRbeta CDR3 regions from genomic DNA. The study's own analysis went as follows. Nucleated cell counts per sample were estimated from amplification of reference gene primers within the assay. To quantify the absolute abundance of each unique TCRbeta CDR3 rearrangement, sequence reads were collapsed and filtered. For each sample, productive Simpson clonality was calculated as the square root of Simpson's diversity index across productive rearrangements. Here the immuneACCESS table is served through TCRdb, limited to in-frame sequences with V and J called. Missing clones are a known gap in these copies; in checked studies unresolved V genes cover under half, and the rest lacks a known reason. V, J and clone size were drawn from that table, and D and trimming were deduced from the DNA. The sample contains approximately 170,000 clones, less than 90% of them found a single time. The top ten clonotypes cover 13% to 15% of the sample.

This clone came up once. This receptor's antigen is unknown. Per-base qualities were not stored, and no clone one base away is much larger. The CDR3, cysteine through valine, is 15 amino acids long. The CDR3 DNA has 45 bases and is translated from base 1. V is reduced by 4 bases and J by 0 bases, leaving a spacing of 13 bases between them. From a lookup of the germline V gene, CDR1 and CDR2 are LGHNT and FRNRAP. General conclusions and limits of the study: The quantity of clinical and demographic metadata differed by source and by participant and was supplied without curation.

One collaborating source in Seattle enrolled patients while the patients were actively infected and followed the patients over time throughout the course of disease. The collaborating institutions used their own protocols to collect whole blood in K2EDTA tubes. For TCRbeta analysis, collaborator samples were shipped as frozen whole blood, as isolated PBMCs, or as DNA extracted from either sample type. The chain is encoded by TRBV12-5 joined to TRBJ2-7, and perhaps TRBD1 as D gene, on 7 matching bases. Sequenced material: peripheral blood. The sequence derives from an older woman with COVID-19, enrolled during active disease. The nucleotides are TGTGCTAGTGGTTCCAGGGGGGAAAGCTCCTACGAGCAGTACGTC. Its translation reads: CASGSRGESSYEQYV.